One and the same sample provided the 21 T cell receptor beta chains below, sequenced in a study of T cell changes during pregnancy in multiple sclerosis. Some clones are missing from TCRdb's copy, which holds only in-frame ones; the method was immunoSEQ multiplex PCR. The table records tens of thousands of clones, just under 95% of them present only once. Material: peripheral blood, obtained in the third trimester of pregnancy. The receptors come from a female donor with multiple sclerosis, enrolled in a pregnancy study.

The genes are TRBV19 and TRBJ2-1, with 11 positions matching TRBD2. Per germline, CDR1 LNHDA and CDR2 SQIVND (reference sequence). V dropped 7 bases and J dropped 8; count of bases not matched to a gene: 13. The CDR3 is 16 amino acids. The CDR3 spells CASTISASGGWDEQFF. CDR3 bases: TGTGCCAGTACAATCTCGGCTAGCGGGGGGTGGGATGAGCAGTTCTTC. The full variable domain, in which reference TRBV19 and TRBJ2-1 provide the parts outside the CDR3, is DGGITQSPKYLFRKEGQNVTLSCEQNLNHDAMYWYRQDPGQGLRLIYYSQIVNDFQKGDIAEGYSVSREKKESFPLTVTSAQKNPTAFYLCASTISASGGWDEQFFGPGTRLTVL.

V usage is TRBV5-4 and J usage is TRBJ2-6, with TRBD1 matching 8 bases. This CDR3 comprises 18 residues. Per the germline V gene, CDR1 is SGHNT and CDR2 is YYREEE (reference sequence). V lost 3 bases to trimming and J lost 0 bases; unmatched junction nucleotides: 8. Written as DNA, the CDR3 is TGTGCCAGCAGCTCATCGGGACAGGTCAGCTCTGGGGCCAACGTCCTGACTTTC. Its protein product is CASSSSGQVSSGANVLTF.

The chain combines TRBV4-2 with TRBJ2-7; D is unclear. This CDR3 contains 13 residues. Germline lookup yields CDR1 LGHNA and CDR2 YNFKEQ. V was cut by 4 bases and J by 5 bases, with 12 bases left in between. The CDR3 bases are TGTGCCAGCAGCCCAACACTATCAGACGAGCAGTACTTC. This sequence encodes CASSPTLSDEQYF.

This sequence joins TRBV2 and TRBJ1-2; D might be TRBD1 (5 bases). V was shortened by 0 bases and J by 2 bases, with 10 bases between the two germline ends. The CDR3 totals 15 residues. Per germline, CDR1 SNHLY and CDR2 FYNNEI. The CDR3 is CASSEAEGSNYGYTF. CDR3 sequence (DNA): TGTGCCAGCAGTGAAGCGGAGGGGAGCAACTATGGCTACACCTTC.

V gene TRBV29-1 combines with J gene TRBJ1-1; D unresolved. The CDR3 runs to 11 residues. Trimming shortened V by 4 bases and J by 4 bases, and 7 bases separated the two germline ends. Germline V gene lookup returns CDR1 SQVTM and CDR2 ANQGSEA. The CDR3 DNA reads TGCAGCGTTGTAACAGCCACTGAAGCTTTCTTT. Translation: CSVVTATEAFF.

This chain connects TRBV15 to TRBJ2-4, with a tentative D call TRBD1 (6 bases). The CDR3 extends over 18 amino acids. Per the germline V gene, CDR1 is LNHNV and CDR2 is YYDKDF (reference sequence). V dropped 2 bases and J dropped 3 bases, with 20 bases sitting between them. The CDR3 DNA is TGTGCCACCAGCAGACTACCCGTTCGTCAAGGGGGCAAAAACATTCAGTACTTC. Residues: CATSRLPVRQGGKNIQYF.

The DNA of the CDR3 is TGTGCCAGCGCTCTAGGCATCCGGGAGCTGTTTTTT. This codes for CASALGIRELFF. The V and J genes are TRBV2 and TRBJ2-2; D unclear. Germline V CDR1 and CDR2: SNHLY, FYNNEI. Trimming shortened V by 8 bases and J by 9 bases, and 13 bases separated the two germline ends. There are 12 residues in the CDR3.

Written as DNA, the CDR3 is TGTGCCAGCAGCCCAGGCGGGACAGGGAGGTATGGCTACACCTTC. Protein sequence: CASSPGGTGRYGYTF. V gene TRBV6-4 combines with J gene TRBJ1-2; 9 bases are shared with TRBD1. Trimming cost V 6 bases and J 5 bases; bases outside gene matches: 10. CDR1 and CDR2 from the germline V gene are MRHNA and SNTAGT. The CDR3 loop spans 15 amino acids.

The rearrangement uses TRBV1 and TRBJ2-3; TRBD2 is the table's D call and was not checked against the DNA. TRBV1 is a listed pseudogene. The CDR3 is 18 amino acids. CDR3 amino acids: CTSSQDRSGRRGTDTQYF. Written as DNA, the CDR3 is TGCACCAGCAGCCAAGACCGTAGCGGGAGACGGGGCACAGATACGCAGTATTTT.

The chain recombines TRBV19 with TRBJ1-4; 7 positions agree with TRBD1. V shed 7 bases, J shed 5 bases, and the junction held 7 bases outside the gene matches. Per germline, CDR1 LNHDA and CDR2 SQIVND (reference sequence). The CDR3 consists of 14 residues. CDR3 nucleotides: TGTGCCAGTAAGGTCGGGACAGAGAATGAAAAACTGTTTTTT. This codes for CASKVGTENEKLFF. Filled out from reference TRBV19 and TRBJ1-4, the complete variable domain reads DGGITQSPKYLFRKEGQNVTLSCEQNLNHDAMYWYRQDPGQGLRLIYYSQIVNDFQKGDIAEGYSVSREKKESFPLTVTSAQKNPTAFYLCASKVGTENEKLFFGSGTQLSVL.

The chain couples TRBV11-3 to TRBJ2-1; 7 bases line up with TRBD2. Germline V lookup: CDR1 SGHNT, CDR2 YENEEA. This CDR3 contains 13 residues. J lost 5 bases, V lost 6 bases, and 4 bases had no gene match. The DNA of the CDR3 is TGTGCCAGCAGGGGAGGGACTCACAATGAGCAGTTCTTC. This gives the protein CASRGGTHNEQFF.

The CDR3 loop is CSVLGHNYEQYF. The CDR3, as DNA: TGCAGCGTTCTGGGACACAACTACGAGCAGTACTTC. This sequence joins TRBV29-1 and TRBJ2-7; the D gene is possibly TRBD1 (6 bases). Trimming cost V 5 bases and J 3 bases, with 11 bases left between them. This CDR3 region has 12 residues. CDR1 and CDR2 (germline): SQVTM, ANQGSEA.

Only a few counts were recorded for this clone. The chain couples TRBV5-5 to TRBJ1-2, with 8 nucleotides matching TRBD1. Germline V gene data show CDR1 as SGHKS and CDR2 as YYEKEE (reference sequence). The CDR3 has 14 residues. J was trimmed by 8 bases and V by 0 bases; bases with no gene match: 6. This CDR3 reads CASSLDRGFLGYTF. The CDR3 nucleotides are TGTGCCAGCAGCTTGGACAGGGGGTTTTTGGGCTACACCTTC.

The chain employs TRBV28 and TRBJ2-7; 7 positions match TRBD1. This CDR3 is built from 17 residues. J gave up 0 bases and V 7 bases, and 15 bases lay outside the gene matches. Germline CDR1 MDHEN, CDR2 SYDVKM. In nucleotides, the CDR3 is TGTGCCAGCACCCCCACCTGGATAGGGGACAGCTCCTACGAGCAGTACTTC. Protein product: CASTPTWIGDSSYEQYF.

Written as DNA, the CDR3 is TGTGCCAGCAGTGGACGTCCTCCGACAGGGACCTACGAGCAGTACTTC. Translation gives CASSGRPPTGTYEQYF. The chain joins TRBV25-1 to TRBJ2-7, with 7 bases identical to TRBD1. V lost 4 bases and J lost 2; bases outside the gene matches: 11. Looked up from germline, CDR1 is MGHDK and CDR2 is SYGVNS. The CDR3 runs to 16 residues.

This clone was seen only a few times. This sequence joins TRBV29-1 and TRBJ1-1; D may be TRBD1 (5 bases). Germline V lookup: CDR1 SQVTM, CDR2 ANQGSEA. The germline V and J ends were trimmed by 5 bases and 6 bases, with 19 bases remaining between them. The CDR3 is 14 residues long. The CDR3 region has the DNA TGCAGCGTTCCGTCGGGGGGTGGAAATCCTGAAGCTTTCTTT. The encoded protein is CSVPSGGGNPEAFF.

The chain's CDR3 is CAISTGGTEAFF. Here the CDR3 DNA reads TGTGCCATCAGTACAGGGGGCACTGAAGCTTTCTTT. The chain couples TRBV10-3 to TRBJ1-1, with 8 bases fitting TRBD1. Germline CDR1 is ENHRY and CDR2 is SYGVKD. J gave up 4 bases and V 5 bases, and 0 bases lay outside the gene matches. This CDR3 region has 12 residues.

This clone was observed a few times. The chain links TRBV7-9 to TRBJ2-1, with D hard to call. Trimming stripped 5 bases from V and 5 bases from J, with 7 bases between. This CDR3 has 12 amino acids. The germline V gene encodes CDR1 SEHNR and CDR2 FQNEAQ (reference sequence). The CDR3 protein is CASSLRDNEQFF. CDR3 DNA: TGTGCCAGCAGCCTACGGGACAATGAGCAGTTCTTC.

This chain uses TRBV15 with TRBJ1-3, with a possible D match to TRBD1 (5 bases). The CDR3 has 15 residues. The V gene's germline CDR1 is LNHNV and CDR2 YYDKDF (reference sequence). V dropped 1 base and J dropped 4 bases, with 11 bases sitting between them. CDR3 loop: CATSRGRVGGNTIYF. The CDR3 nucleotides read TGTGCCACCAGCAGAGGCAGGGTCGGAGGAAACACCATATATTTT.

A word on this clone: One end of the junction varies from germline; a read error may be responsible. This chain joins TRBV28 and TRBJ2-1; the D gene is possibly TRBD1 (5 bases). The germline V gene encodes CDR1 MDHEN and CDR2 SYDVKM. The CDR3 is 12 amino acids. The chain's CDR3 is CASSLWGLRAIF. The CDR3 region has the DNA TGTGCCAGCAGTTTATGGGGGCTTAGGGCCATCTTC.

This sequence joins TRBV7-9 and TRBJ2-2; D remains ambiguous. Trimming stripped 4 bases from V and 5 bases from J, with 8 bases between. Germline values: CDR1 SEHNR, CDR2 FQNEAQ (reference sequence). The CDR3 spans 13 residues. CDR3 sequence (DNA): TGTGCCAGCAGCTCGAGAGTAACCGGGGAGCTGTTTTTT. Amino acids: CASSSRVTGELFF.